The 3 T cell receptor beta chains reported below all come from one sample, sequenced in a study of blood T cell repertoires in COVID-19. The data were produced by immunoSEQ multiplex PCR, yet TCRdb's version contains in-frame clones alone and is incomplete. The table shows 200,000 to 300,000 clones, with roughly 80% occurring only once. The sequencing sample was made of peripheral blood. The receptors were sampled from a woman younger than 30 with acute or convalescent COVID-19.

The chain joins TRBV7-8 to TRBJ2-7, with 7 bases fitting TRBD2. This CDR3 spans 16 amino acids. CDR1 is SGHVS and CDR2 is FQNEAQ in the germline V gene. The trim removed 4 bases at V and 2 bases at J, leaving 11 bases unmatched. The CDR3 nucleotides are TGTGCCAGCAGCTCAAAGCCTAGCGGACTGGCCTACGAGCAGTACTTC. Translating it yields CASSSKPSGLAYEQYF.

The V call is TRBV18, the J call TRBJ1-4; D is perhaps TRBD1 (6 bases). CDR3 length: 16 residues. In germline, CDR1 is KGHSH, CDR2 LQKENI. V lost 3 bases, J lost 2 bases, and 13 bases lay in between. CDR3 sequence reads: CASSPKQGGTNEKLFF. The CDR3 bases are TGTGCCAGCTCACCCAAACAGGGTGGGACTAATGAAAAACTGTTTTTT. Based on the CDR3 plus reference TRBV18 and TRBJ1-4, the full variable domain is NAGVMQNPRHLVRRRGQEARLRCSPMKGHSHVYWYRQLPEEGLKFMVYLQKENIIDESGMPKERFSAEFPKEGPSILRIQQVVRGDSAAYFCASSPKQGGTNEKLFFGSGTQLSVL.

The rearrangement uses TRBV12-3 or TRBV12-4 and TRBJ1-2; D might be TRBD1 (6 bases). The CDR3 sequence is 13 residues long. The germline V and J ends were trimmed by 4 bases and 4 bases, with 10 bases remaining between them. DNA for the CDR3: TGTGCCAGCAGTTACACAGGGAGCTATGGCTACACCTTC. It is translated as CASSYTGSYGYTF.